One and the same sample provided the 20 T cell receptor beta chains below, sequenced in a study of metastatic and nonmetastatic thyroid tumors. TCRdb called clones again from the PCR reads with MiXCR. The data contain 30,000 to 40,000 clones, approximately 17% of them seen just once; the ten biggest clones take up 6.5% to 8.5%. Every patient was untreated before thyroid surgery. Sequencing input: blood. The origin of the receptors is a female donor with papillary thyroid cancer or a benign thyroid nodule (not recorded which). Some clones in this sample may be carry-over from other donors' samples.

This clone has a handful of counts. The rearrangement joins TRBV30 to TRBJ1-4; 7 bases line up with TRBD1. Germline trimming cut 4 bases from V and 8 bases from J; bases unmatched to any gene: 13. The CDR3 has 15 residues. Germline V gives CDR1 GTSNPN, CDR2 SVGIG (reference sequence). CDR3 bases: TGTGCCTGGAACCCCCGGGAGGGGGCTCTAGAAAAACTGTTTTTT. This sequence encodes CAWNPREGALEKLFF.

This clone appeared many times. This sequence joins TRBV7-2 and TRBJ2-5; TRBD1 agrees at 7 bases. This CDR3 comprises 16 residues. Germline V gene data show CDR1 as SGHTA and CDR2 as FQGNSA. After removal of 3 bases from V and 3 bases from J, the junction contained 10 bases not matched to a gene. CDR3 region: CASSFRIGTAKETQYF. The DNA for the CDR3 is TGTGCCAGCAGCTTTAGGATCGGGACAGCCAAAGAGACCCAGTACTTC.

This clone was detected once. The V gene is TRBV7-2, the J gene TRBJ2-1, with TRBD2 as a possible D gene (5 bases). The V end lost 5 bases, the J end lost 4 bases, and 15 bases lay between the germline ends. Germline V lookup: CDR1 SGHTA, CDR2 FQGNSA. The CDR3 contains 15 residues. The CDR3 loop is CASSQVGVWYNEQFF. CDR3 sequence (DNA): TGTGCCAGCAGCCAAGTGGGAGTTTGGTACAATGAGCAGTTCTTC. The variable domain in full, with the rest retrieved from reference TRBV7-2 and TRBJ2-1, is GAGVSQSPSNKVTEKGKDVELRCDPISGHTALYWYRQSLGQGLEFLIYFQGNSAPDKSGLPSDRFSAERTGGSVSTLTIQRTQQEDSAVYLCASSQVGVWYNEQFFGPGTRLTVL.

The V call is TRBV6-2 or TRBV6-3, the J call TRBJ2-7; D is unresolved. The CDR3 spans 13 residues. The V gene lost 2 bases and the J gene lost 7 bases, with 12 bases spanning the gap. CDR1 and CDR2 from the germline V gene are MNHEY and SVGEGT. This CDR3 reads CASSYTETSEQYF. The CDR3 coding sequence is TGTGCCAGCAGTTACACCGAAACGAGTGAGCAGTACTTC.

DNA for the CDR3: TGTGCCAGCATCTCCTTACAGGAAAACTATGGCTACACCTTC. Encoded protein: CASISLQENYGYTF. The genes are TRBV12-3 or TRBV12-4 and TRBJ1-2, with D possibly TRBD1 on 5 matching bases. The CDR3 length is 14 residues. The V gene lost 7 bases and the J gene lost 2 bases, with 14 bases spanning the gap.

This clone was counted at least ten times. Within the sample, other DNA sequences also encode this same CDR3. The genes are TRBV20-1 and TRBJ1-1; D is unresolved. V was clipped by 4 bases and J by 2 bases, with 11 bases between them. From germline, CDR1 is DFQATT and CDR2 SNEGSKA (reference sequence). The CDR3 contains 13 residues. The CDR3 DNA follows: TGCAGTGCTACGACGGGCCGTAACACTGAAGCTTTCTTT. It is translated as CSATTGRNTEAFF.

This clone appeared many times. The J gene is TRBJ2-3, the V gene TRBV18; 9 positions match TRBD2. The CDR3 contains 16 residues. Germline assignment: CDR1 KGHSH and CDR2 LQKENI. V was clipped by 2 bases and J by 6 bases; unmatched bases: 9. CDR3 region: CASSPSPSGARDTQYF. The CDR3 nucleotides are TGTGCCAGCTCACCATCGCCTAGCGGGGCAAGGGATACGCAGTATTTT.

The genes are TRBV20-1 and TRBJ1-1; D is undetermined. Germline loops: CDR1 DFQATT, CDR2 SNEGSKA (reference sequence). The V and J ends lost 3 bases and 4 bases respectively, with 9 bases between them. This CDR3 is 12 amino acids long. The CDR3 DNA reads as TGCAGTGCTAGTCAGGCACTCACTGAAGCTTTCTTT. This encodes CSASQALTEAFF.

This clone was detected many times. The chain joins TRBV11-3 to TRBJ2-7; 8 nucleotides align to TRBD1. J was trimmed by 4 bases and V by 2 bases; bases with no gene match: 4. Germline CDR1 SGHNT, CDR2 YENEEA. This CDR3 is 14 amino acids long. The CDR3 DNA follows: TGTGCCAGCAGCTTATCACAGGGGGTTTACGAGCAGTACTTC. Translation gives CASSLSQGVYEQYF.

This clone was detected only a few times. This chain uses TRBV6-9 with TRBJ1-5; 8 bases line up with TRBD1. The CDR3 is 14 amino acids. CDR1 MNHGY and CDR2 SVAAGI come from the germline V gene. Trimming at V came to 7 bases and at J to 4 bases, leaving 6 bases not matched to a gene. As DNA, the CDR3 is TGTGCCAGCATACGGACAGGGAGTAATCAGCCCCAGCATTTT. Translated, it gives CASIRTGSNQPQHF.

The table lists this clone with many counts. This chain uses TRBV20-1 with TRBJ1-2; tentative D call: TRBD1 (5 bases). Per the germline V gene, CDR1 is DFQATT and CDR2 is SNEGSKA (reference sequence). The CDR3 is 14 amino acids. Trimming pared 5 bases from V and 8 bases from J, leaving 21 bases between. The CDR3 DNA reads as TGCAGTGCTTCCGAGTTTCCGGGACCTCGGGGCTACACCTTC. This sequence encodes CSASEFPGPRGYTF.

This clone was seen only once. The gene calls are TRBV4-2 and TRBJ2-6, with D tentatively TRBD1 (6 bases). The CDR3 length is 17 residues. With 2 bases removed from V and 0 bases from J, the gap between germline ends came to 11 bases. Germline CDR1 reads LGHNA; CDR2 reads YNFKEQ. CDR3 coding DNA: TGTGCCAGCAGCCAACTTACAGGGATCTCTGGGGCCAACGTCCTGACTTTC. Translating gives CASSQLTGISGANVLTF.

This clone came up a few times. The chain combines TRBV27 with TRBJ1-2; D may be TRBD1 (6 bases). V lost 3 bases, J lost 2 bases, and 7 bases lay in between. The CDR3 extends over 13 amino acids. Germline V gene data show CDR1 as MNHEY and CDR2 as SMNVEV (reference sequence). The DNA for the CDR3 is TGTGCCAGCAGTTTTGGACAGAACTATGGCTACACCTTC. It codes for CASSFGQNYGYTF.

The rearrangement uses TRBV28 and TRBJ2-2, with D perhaps given as TRBD1 or TRBD2 (6 bases each). Per germline, CDR1 MDHEN and CDR2 SYDVKM. The CDR3 extends over 14 amino acids. V was trimmed by 3 bases and J by 7 bases, leaving 12 bases between them. This chain's CDR3 is CASSFRGEVGELFF. As DNA, the CDR3 is TGTGCCAGCAGTTTTAGGGGGGAGGTCGGGGAGCTGTTTTTT.

This clone appeared many times. The V and J genes are TRBV6-2 or TRBV6-3 and TRBJ2-2; D is unclear. Trimming stripped 2 bases from V and 6 bases from J, with 13 bases between. From germline, CDR1 is MNHEY and CDR2 SVGEGT. This CDR3 spans 15 amino acids. CDR3 sequence reads: CASSYVPGGAGELFF. In DNA form, the CDR3 reads TGTGCCAGCAGTTACGTCCCAGGTGGGGCCGGGGAGCTGTTTTTT.

At least ten counts were recorded for this clone. CDR3 DNA: TGTGCCACCAGTGATTCGGGGGACCAGCAGGGAAGTCAGCCCCAGCATTTT. Its translation: CATSDSGDQQGSQPQHF. The rearrangement joins TRBV24-1 to TRBJ1-5; D is perhaps TRBD1 (5 bases). Germline CDR1 is KGHDR and CDR2 is SFDVKD. Trimming took off 2 bases at V and 6 bases at J, with 19 bases between the two ends. CDR3 length equals 17 residues.

This clone was recorded a few times. The rearrangement joins TRBV2 to TRBJ2-7; possibly TRBD1 for D (5 bases). V was pared by 3 bases and J by 2 bases, with 5 bases between. CDR3 length equals 12 residues. In germline, CDR1 is SNHLY, CDR2 FYNNEI. The CDR3 protein is CASSDRAYEQYF. DNA for the CDR3: TGTGCCAGCAGTGACAGGGCCTACGAGCAGTACTTC.

J is TRBJ1-6 and V is TRBV2; D not resolved. Germline CDR1 and CDR2: SNHLY and FYNNEI. This CDR3 has 14 residues. V lost 5 bases and J 7 bases, leaving 12 bases between the germline ends. This CDR3 is CASSCLRNNSPLHF. In nucleotides, the CDR3 is TGTGCCAGCAGTTGTCTACGGAACAATTCACCCCTCCACTTT.

A few counts support this clone. The chain employs TRBV6-1 and TRBJ1-3; TRBD1 agrees at 9 bases. CDR3 size: 15 residues. With 0 bases clipped from V and 16 bases from J, the junction kept 13 bases outside the gene matches. CDR1 MNHNS and CDR2 SASEGT come from the germline V gene. The CDR3 nucleotides are TGTGCCAGCAGTGAAGCGCGAACAGGGGGCGGGTGGTGGTATTTT. Amino acid sequence: CASSEARTGGGWWYF.

Details on this clone: A clone one base away is much larger, so this may be a read error. This sequence joins TRBV7-8 and TRBJ2-5; D uncertain. Germline V CDR1 and CDR2: SGHVS, FQNEAQ. This CDR3 contains 17 residues. The CDR3 DNA is TGTGCCAGCAGCTTATTTGAGGCTATAACGTACCAAGAGACCCAGTGCTTC. It codes for CASSLFEAITYQETQCF.